A selection of T cell receptor beta chains follows, all from one sample in a study of blood T cells in healthy people across ages. TCRdb called the 5' RACE reads again in MiXCR, with one record for every CDR3 protein. The sample lists 1 million to 1.2 million distinct CDR3 sequences, under 40% occurring once. Material for sequencing was blood. Source of these receptors: a man aged 18 to 35 in good health. Both conserved end residues are part of each CDR3. Each record gives: J gene, V gene, clone size, D gene, CDR3 DNA, CDR3 protein. The D gene is left open where the match is weak. Size is stated for part of the rows, as once, few or many counts, or as a class when the clone is expanded.

J gene: TRBJ1-5; V gene: TRBV15; clone size: NA; D gene: NA; CDR3 DNA: TGTGCCACCAGAAGGGGAAGCAATCAGCCCCAGCATTTT; CDR3 protein: CATRRGSNQPQHF
J gene: TRBJ2-1; V gene: TRBV21-1; clone size: NA; D gene: NA; CDR3 DNA: TGTGCCAGCACCCCTTTCGTGAATGAGCAGTTCTTC; CDR3 protein: CASTPFVNEQFF
J gene: TRBJ2-1; V gene: TRBV3-1; clone size: NA; D gene: TRBD2; CDR3 DNA: TGTGCCAGCAGCCAAGTCAGCGGGGGGGCCAATGAGCAGTTCTTC; CDR3 protein: CASSQVSGGANEQFF
J gene: TRBJ1-2; V gene: TRBV24-1; clone size: NA; D gene: NA; CDR3 DNA: TGTGCCACCATGGACGATTATGGCTACACCTTC; CDR3 protein: CATMDDYGYTF
J gene: TRBJ1-2; V gene: TRBV4-3; clone size: few; D gene: NA; CDR3 DNA: TGCGCCAGCAGCCAAGATAGGACAGATGGACTTTATGGCTACACCTTC; CDR3 protein: CASSQDRTDGLYGYTF
J gene: TRBJ2-7; V gene: TRBV7-3; clone size: once; D gene: NA; CDR3 DNA: TGTGCCAGCAGCTTACGCAGGGACAATGAGCAGTACTTC; CDR3 protein: CASSLRRDNEQYF
J gene: TRBJ1-6; V gene: TRBV28; clone size: NA; D gene: NA; CDR3 DNA: TGTGCCAGCGTAGCCGGGACGAGAAGGTCACCCCTCCACTTT; CDR3 protein: CASVAGTRRSPLHF
J gene: TRBJ1-5; V gene: TRBV4-1; clone size: few; D gene: NA; CDR3 DNA: TGCGCCAGCAGCCAAGCAGGGGCCCTCGGGCCCCAGCATTTT; CDR3 protein: CASSQAGALGPQHF
J gene: TRBJ2-1; V gene: TRBV20-1; clone size: once; D gene: NA; CDR3 DNA: TGCAGTGCTAGCGTGGCGGGGACCTACAATGAGCAGTTCTTC; CDR3 protein: CSASVAGTYNEQFF
J gene: TRBJ1-1; V gene: TRBV6-6; clone size: few; D gene: NA; CDR3 DNA: TGTGCCAGCAGTTACATTGGGGACACTGAAGCTTTCTTT; CDR3 protein: CASSYIGDTEAFF
J gene: TRBJ1-2; V gene: TRBV7-2; clone size: NA; D gene: NA; CDR3 DNA: TGTGCCAGCAGTGCTTATACGAACTATGGCTACACCTTC; CDR3 protein: CASSAYTNYGYTF
J gene: TRBJ2-3; V gene: TRBV13; clone size: NA; D gene: TRBD2; CDR3 DNA: TGTGCCAGCAGCTTAGAGGGACTAGTTTCAGATACGCAGTATTTT; CDR3 protein: CASSLEGLVSDTQYF
J gene: TRBJ2-2; V gene: TRBV29-1; clone size: few; D gene: NA; CDR3 DNA: TGCAGCGTTTACCAGGGGTTTGCGAACACCGGGGAGCTGTTTTTT; CDR3 protein: CSVYQGFANTGELFF
J gene: TRBJ1-2; V gene: TRBV20-1; clone size: few; D gene: NA; CDR3 DNA: TGCAGTGCTAGCGATGGCCGGGCCTATGGCTACACCTTC; CDR3 protein: CSASDGRAYGYTF
J gene: TRBJ1-3; V gene: TRBV28; clone size: NA; D gene: NA; CDR3 DNA: TGTGCCAGCACCATCCGCCAGGGAGAGGGCCCGGACACCATATATTTT; CDR3 protein: CASTIRQGEGPDTIYF
J gene: TRBJ1-2; V gene: TRBV12-3/TRBV12-4; clone size: NA; D gene: NA; CDR3 DNA: TGTGCCAGCACCATGGACATTAACTATGGCTACACCTTC; CDR3 protein: CASTMDINYGYTF
J gene: TRBJ1-4; V gene: TRBV7-2; clone size: NA; D gene: NA; CDR3 DNA: TGTGCCAGCAGCTTAGGGAAAGTGGATGAAAAACTGTTTTTT; CDR3 protein: CASSLGKVDEKLFF
J gene: TRBJ1-4; V gene: TRBV27; clone size: few; D gene: NA; CDR3 DNA: TGTGCCAGCAGTGACCGGAGGGAAAAACTGTTTTTT; CDR3 protein: CASSDRREKLFF
J gene: TRBJ1-2; V gene: TRBV29-1; clone size: NA; D gene: NA; CDR3 DNA: TGCAGCGTTGAGTCTCTGAAGGGGGATGGCTACACCTTC; CDR3 protein: CSVESLKGDGYTF
J gene: TRBJ1-2; V gene: TRBV4-2; clone size: NA; D gene: NA; CDR3 DNA: TGTGCCAGCAGCCCTCGGGACGGAGATTTCTATGGCTACACCTTC; CDR3 protein: CASSPRDGDFYGYTF
J gene: TRBJ1-4; V gene: TRBV7-2; clone size: NA; D gene: NA; CDR3 DNA: TGTGCCAGCAGCTGGTGCAGAACTAATGAAAAACTGTTTTTT; CDR3 protein: CASSWCRTNEKLFF
J gene: TRBJ1-1; V gene: TRBV2; clone size: NA; D gene: NA; CDR3 DNA: TGTGCCAGGGAGGTGGGGTCGAGCCCTGAAGCTTTCTTT; CDR3 protein: CAREVGSSPEAFF
J gene: TRBJ2-5; V gene: TRBV29-1; clone size: few; D gene: NA; CDR3 DNA: TGCAGCGTTCCCATTCAAGAGACCCAGTACTTC; CDR3 protein: CSVPIQETQYF
J gene: TRBJ2-1; V gene: TRBV28; clone size: few; D gene: TRBD1; CDR3 DNA: TGTGCCAGCAACCCGGCAGGGGGCGGCGATGAGCAGTTCTTC; CDR3 protein: CASNPAGGGDEQFF
J gene: TRBJ1-2; V gene: TRBV20-1; clone size: NA; D gene: TRBD1; CDR3 DNA: TGCAGTGCTGCTGATTGGACAGGGGAATATGGCTACACCTTC; CDR3 protein: CSAADWTGEYGYTF